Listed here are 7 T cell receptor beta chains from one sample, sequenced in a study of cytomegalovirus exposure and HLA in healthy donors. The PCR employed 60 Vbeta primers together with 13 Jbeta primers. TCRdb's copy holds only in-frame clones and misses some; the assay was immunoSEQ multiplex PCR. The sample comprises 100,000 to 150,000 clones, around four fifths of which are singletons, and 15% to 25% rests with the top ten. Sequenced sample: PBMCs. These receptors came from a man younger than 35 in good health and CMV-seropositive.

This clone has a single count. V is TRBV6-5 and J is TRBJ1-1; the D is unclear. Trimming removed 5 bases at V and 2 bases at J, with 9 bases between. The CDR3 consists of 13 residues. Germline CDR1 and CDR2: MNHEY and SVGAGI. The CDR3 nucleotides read TGTGCCAGCAGTGCTGGCCGTAACACTGAAGCTTTCTTT. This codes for CASSAGRNTEAFF.

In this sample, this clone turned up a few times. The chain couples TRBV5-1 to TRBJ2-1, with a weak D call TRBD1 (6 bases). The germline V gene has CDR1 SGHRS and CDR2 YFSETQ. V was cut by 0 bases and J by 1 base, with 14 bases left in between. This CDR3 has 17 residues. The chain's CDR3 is CASSLAPGAGSYNEQFF. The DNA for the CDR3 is TGCGCCAGCAGCTTGGCTCCAGGGGCAGGGTCCTACAATGAGCAGTTCTTC.

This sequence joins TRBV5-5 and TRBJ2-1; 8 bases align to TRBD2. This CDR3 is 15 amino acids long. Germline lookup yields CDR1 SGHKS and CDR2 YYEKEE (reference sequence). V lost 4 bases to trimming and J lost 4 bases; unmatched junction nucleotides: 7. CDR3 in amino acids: CASSRSGGPYNEQFF. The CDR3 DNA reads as TGTGCCAGCAGCCGGAGCGGGGGCCCTTACAATGAGCAGTTCTTC.

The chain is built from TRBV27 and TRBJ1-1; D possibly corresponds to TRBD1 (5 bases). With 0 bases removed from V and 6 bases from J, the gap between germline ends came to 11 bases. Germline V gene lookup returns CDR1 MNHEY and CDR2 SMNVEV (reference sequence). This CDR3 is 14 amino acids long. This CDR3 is CASSLSGGGAEAFF. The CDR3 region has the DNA TGTGCCAGCAGTTTATCGGGGGGGGGAGCTGAAGCTTTCTTT.

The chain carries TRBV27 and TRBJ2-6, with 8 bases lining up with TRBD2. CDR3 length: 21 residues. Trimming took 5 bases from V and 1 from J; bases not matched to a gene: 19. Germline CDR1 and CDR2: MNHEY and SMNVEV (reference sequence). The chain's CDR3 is CASSARAGTRRFGSGANVLTF. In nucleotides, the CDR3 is TGTGCCAGCAGTGCCCGCGCCGGGACTAGACGGTTTGGGTCTGGGGCCAACGTCCTGACTTTC.

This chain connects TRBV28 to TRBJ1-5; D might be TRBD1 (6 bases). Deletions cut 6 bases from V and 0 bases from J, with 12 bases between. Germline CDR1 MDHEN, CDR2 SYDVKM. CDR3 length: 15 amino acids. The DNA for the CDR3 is TGTGCCAGCAGACGGGACACGCATAGCAATCAGCCCCAGCATTTT. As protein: CASRRDTHSNQPQHF.

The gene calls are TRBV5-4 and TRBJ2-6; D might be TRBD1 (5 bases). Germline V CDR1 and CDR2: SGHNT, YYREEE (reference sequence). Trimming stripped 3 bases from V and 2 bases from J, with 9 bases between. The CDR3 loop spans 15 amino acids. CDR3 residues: CASSSSGTGANVLTF. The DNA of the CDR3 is TGTGCCAGCAGCTCGTCAGGGACTGGGGCCAACGTCCTGACTTTC.